A selection of T cell receptor beta chains follows, all from one sample in a study of PD-L1 blockade in urothelial cancer. TCRdb keeps only in-frame clones here, not all; method: immunoSEQ multiplex PCR. The sample shows 35,000 to 45,000 clones, more than 70% of them seen only once. This sample comprised PBMCs, obtained around atezolizumab (anti-PD-L1) treatment. The source of these receptors is a woman in her sixties or seventies with urothelial cancer. Each CDR3 is given with its conserved first and last residue. A D gene is named only where the DNA matches it firmly. Size values are once, few and many counts, or a class for expanded clones, and some rows have none.

TRBJ2-1 NA TRBV19 16 NA CASSIRGVASYNEQFF TGTGCCAGTAGTATTCGGGGAGTAGCCTCCTACAATGAGCAGTTCTTC
TRBJ2-7 NA TRBV27 14 NA CASSPRQVGDEQYF TGTGCCAGCAGTCCAAGACAGGTCGGCGACGAGCAGTACTTC
TRBJ1-4 NA TRBV7-2 17 NA CASSLGPIQGANEKLFF TGTGCCAGCAGCTTAGGACCGATACAGGGAGCTAATGAAAAACTGTTTTTT
TRBJ1-5 NA TRBV5-1 15 TRBD1 CASSLGGQSNQPQHF TGCGCCAGCAGCTTGGGGGGACAGTCAAATCAGCCCCAGCATTTT
TRBJ1-3 NA TRBV19 18 TRBD1 CATKGAAAGQGSGNTIYF TGTGCCACCAAGGGGGCAGCCGCAGGCCAAGGCTCTGGAAACACCATATATTTT
TRBJ2-2 NA TRBV5-6 14 NA CASSFRGYTGELFF TGTGCCAGCAGCTTCCGGGGTTACACCGGGGAGCTGTTTTTT
TRBJ2-1 NA TRBV5-1 14 NA CASSLDRSYNEQFF TGCGCCAGCAGCTTGGACAGGTCCTACAATGAGCAGTTCTTC
TRBJ2-1 NA TRBV7-2 15 TRBD2 CASSLGGGSHNEQFF TGTGCCAGCAGCTTAGGGGGGGGGTCCCACAATGAGCAGTTCTTC
TRBJ1-2 NA TRBV6-5 13 NA CASRNRANYGYTF TGTGCCAGCAGGAACAGGGCTAACTATGGCTACACCTTC
TRBJ2-7 NA TRBV10-2 15 TRBD1 CASRGTARGPHEQYF TGCGCCAGCAGGGGGACCGCGAGGGGGCCCCACGAGCAGTACTTC
TRBJ2-7 NA TRBV19 13 NA CASSIELAYEQYF TGTGCCAGTAGTATAGAGCTAGCCTACGAGCAGTACTTC
TRBJ2-1 NA TRBV27 16 NA CASSLSELGGYNEQFF TGTGCCAGCAGTTTATCGGAACTAGGAGGGTACAATGAGCAGTTCTTC
TRBJ2-7 once TRBV6-6 16 TRBD2 CASSFKTSGGSYEQYF TGTGCCAGCAGTTTCAAAACCTCGGGAGGGTCCTACGAGCAGTACTTC
TRBJ1-1 NA TRBV27 16 TRBD1 CASSPLHSTGHTEAFF TGTGCCAGCAGTCCACTTCACTCGACAGGGCACACTGAAGCTTTCTTT
TRBJ2-1 NA TRBV10-3 15 TRBD2 CAINEPGLVPNEQFF TGTGCCATCAACGAACCGGGACTAGTGCCCAATGAGCAGTTCTTC
TRBJ2-3 NA TRBV5-4 15 TRBD2 CASFRGGRGTDTQYF TGTGCCAGCTTCCGGGGGGGCCGGGGCACAGATACGCAGTATTTT
TRBJ2-1 NA TRBV5-1 16 TRBD2 CASSTSGGDKTNEQFF TGCGCCAGCAGCACCAGCGGGGGGGATAAAACCAATGAGCAGTTCTTC
TRBJ2-2 NA TRBV5-1 19 TRBD2 CASSLVAGGPSTNTGELFF TGCGCCAGCAGCTTGGTGGCGGGAGGGCCCTCGACGAACACCGGGGAGCTGTTTTTT
TRBJ2-7 NA TRBV7-6 13 NA CASSFGGYYEQYF TGTGCCAGCAGCTTCGGCGGTTACTACGAGCAGTACTTC
TRBJ2-3 NA TRBV6-5 13 NA CASRTEVTDTQYF TGTGCCAGCAGAACAGAAGTCACAGATACGCAGTATTTT
TRBJ1-4 once TRBV15 15 TRBD1 CATSRRTGLREKLFF TGTGCCACCAGCAGAAGGACAGGGCTAAGAGAAAAACTGTTTTTT
TRBJ1-1 NA TRBV7-9 14 TRBD1 CASSTRTGRTEAFF TGTGCCAGCAGCACTAGGACAGGGCGGACTGAAGCTTTCTTT
TRBJ2-3 NA TRBV18 15 TRBD2 CASSPPSGRSDTQYF TGTGCCAGCTCACCGCCTAGCGGGAGGTCAGATACGCAGTATTTT
TRBJ2-5 NA TRBV6-5 15 TRBD1 CASSYGTGVKETQYF TGTGCCAGCAGTTACGGGACAGGGGTTAAAGAGACCCAGTACTTC
TRBJ2-1 NA TRBV9 15 TRBD2 CASSVVVGLGDEQFF TGTGCCAGCAGCGTAGTCGTGGGACTAGGGGATGAGCAGTTCTTC
TRBJ1-2 once TRBV19 15 TRBD1 CASSRGTAPNYGYTF TGTGCCAGTAGTAGGGGGACAGCTCCTAACTATGGCTACACCTTC
TRBJ2-7 NA TRBV6-5 15 TRBD1 CASSRPGGDAYEQYF TGTGCCAGCAGTCGACCAGGGGGCGACGCCTACGAGCAGTACTTC
TRBJ1-3 NA TRBV14 12 NA CASSQQGNTIYF TGTGCCAGCAGCCAACAAGGAAACACCATATATTTT
TRBJ1-6 NA TRBV5-1 14 NA CASSLGDNRSPLHF TGCGCCAGCAGCTTGGGGGACAACCGTTCACCCCTCCACTTT
TRBJ1-2 NA TRBV10-1 14 TRBD1 CASSVGQAHYGYTF TGCGCCAGCAGTGTCGGACAGGCGCACTATGGCTACACCTTC
TRBJ2-3 NA TRBV7-9 18 TRBD2 CASSSPRGGARSTDTQYF TGTGCCAGCAGCTCACCCCGGGGGGGGGCGAGAAGCACAGATACGCAGTATTTT
TRBJ2-1 NA TRBV10-3 17 NA CAISELPKGDYYNEQFF TGTGCCATCAGTGAGTTACCCAAAGGGGATTACTACAATGAGCAGTTCTTC
TRBJ1-4 NA TRBV7-8 15 NA CASSSGSGGSEKLFF TGTGCCAGCAGCTCGGGATCCGGGGGTAGTGAAAAACTGTTTTTT
TRBJ2-7 NA TRBV4-1 14 TRBD1 CASSQGQGSYEQYF TGCGCCAGCAGCCAAGGACAGGGCTCTTATGAGCAGTACTTC
TRBJ2-1 NA TRBV27 19 TRBD1 CASRLTFDRGQRSYNEQFF TGTGCCAGCAGATTAACCTTTGACAGGGGGCAAAGGTCCTACAATGAGCAGTTCTTC
TRBJ2-1 NA TRBV19 15 NA CASSTHERQVDEQFF TGTGCCAGTAGTACCCATGAGCGGCAGGTCGATGAGCAGTTCTTC
TRBJ2-2 NA TRBV2 14 NA CASTRFDYTGELFF TGTGCCAGCACCCGGTTTGACTACACCGGGGAGCTGTTTTTT
TRBJ1-3 NA TRBV2 13 NA CASSGTAGNTIYF TGTGCCAGCAGTGGGACAGCCGGAAACACCATATATTTT
TRBJ2-2 NA TRBV27 14 NA CASSFEGVAGELFF TGTGCCAGCAGTTTTGAGGGGGTGGCCGGGGAGCTGTTTTTT
TRBJ2-4 NA TRBV15 16 NA CATSPRQGLAKNIQYF TGTGCCACCAGCCCTAGGCAGGGACTAGCCAAAAACATTCAGTACTTC
TRBJ1-5 NA TRBV19 15 TRBD1 CASSSTGQGNQPQHF TGTGCCAGTAGTAGTACGGGACAGGGGAATCAGCCCCAGCATTTT
TRBJ1-3 NA TRBV21-1 17 NA CASSTGRGQTSGNTIYF TGTGCCAGCAGCACGGGCAGGGGGCAAACCTCTGGAAACACCATATATTTT